The 30 T cell receptor beta chains in this list originate from one sample, sequenced in a study of identical twins. One entry per CDR3 protein, called by TCRdb with MiXCR from the 5' RACE reads. The sample records 450,000 or so distinct CDR3 sequences, approximately 18% being singletons. What was sequenced was naive T cells sorted from blood. These receptors originate from a man over 45 in good health.

V is TRBV12-3 or TRBV12-4 and J is TRBJ1-6; a possible D gene is TRBD1 (5 bases). V shed 3 bases and J shed 8 bases, with 17 bases lying between them. This CDR3 is built from 16 residues. CDR3 loop: CASSFRVYPAHSPLHF. CDR3 DNA: TGTGCCAGCAGTTTCAGGGTTTACCCCGCCCATTCACCCCTCCACTTT.

This clonotype was observed once. The rearrangement uses TRBV11-2 and TRBJ2-5, with TRBD2 matching over 7 bases. Germline loops: CDR1 SGHAT, CDR2 FQNNGV. The CDR3 is 18 amino acids. V lost 1 base, J lost 1 base, and 12 bases stayed unmatched. The CDR3 loop is CASSLGIFASGSQETQYF. The CDR3 DNA follows: TGTGCCAGCAGCTTAGGAATTTTCGCTAGCGGATCCCAAGAGACCCAGTACTTC.

This CDR3 is CASSDRVYRETQYF. CDR3 coding DNA: TGTGCCAGCAGTGATAGGGTGTATCGGGAGACCCAGTACTTC. The V call is TRBV2, the J call TRBJ2-5; D not resolved. The CDR3 is made up of 14 amino acids. Per the germline V gene, CDR1 is SNHLY and CDR2 is FYNNEI. Deletions cut 3 bases from V and 5 bases from J, with 13 bases between. Drawing the rest from reference TRBV2 and TRBJ2-5, the complete variable domain is EPEVTQTPSHQVTQMGQEVILRCVPISNHLYFYWYRQILGQKVEFLVSFYNNEISEKSEIFDDQFSVERPDGSNFTLKIRSTKLEDSAMYFCASSDRVYRETQYFGPGTRLLVL.

The sample holds a few counts of this clonotype. The gene calls are TRBV12-3 or TRBV12-4 and TRBJ2-1, with 12 bases lining up with TRBD1. The CDR3 runs 16 residues. With V trimmed by 3 bases and J by 6 bases, 6 bases remained unmatched. The CDR3 region has the DNA TGTGCCAGCAGTTTCGGGGACAGGGGGCTCCTCAATGAGCAGTTCTTC. It translates to CASSFGDRGLLNEQFF.

This CDR3 reads CASSQPDRAPLHF. The CDR3, as DNA: TGCGCCAGCAGCCAACCGGACAGAGCACCCCTCCACTTT. This sequence joins TRBV4-1 and TRBJ1-6; D might be TRBD1 (6 bases). The germline gives CDR1 MGHRA, CDR2 YSYEKL. This CDR3 has 13 residues. V was clipped by 2 bases and J by 11 bases, with 10 bases between them.

This clonotype was seen many times. The chain is built from TRBV20-1 and TRBJ2-5; D gene ambiguous. The CDR3 is 12 residues long. Per germline, CDR1 DFQATT and CDR2 SNEGSKA (reference sequence). The V end was cut by 3 bases, the J end by 7 bases, with 12 bases between. The CDR3 DNA is TGCAGTGCTAGCCCTACCCTCGGGACCCAGTACTTC. Its protein product is CSASPTLGTQYF.

This clonotype appeared many times. V gene TRBV18 combines with J gene TRBJ2-7; D is unresolved. Germline V gene sequence: CDR1 KGHSH, CDR2 LQKENI. The CDR3 extends over 12 amino acids. V was cut by 2 bases and J by 6 bases, with 8 bases left in between. The CDR3 region has the DNA TGTGCCAGCTCACCAAAGGTGGGCGAGCAGTACTTC. It encodes CASSPKVGEQYF.

This clonotype was seen a few times. This chain uses TRBV20-1 with TRBJ2-5; 8 positions agree with TRBD2. The CDR3 runs to 16 residues. V was pared by 4 bases and J by 4 bases, with 14 bases of the junction left unmatched. Germline CDR1 is DFQATT and CDR2 is SNEGSKA (reference sequence). Written as DNA, the CDR3 is TGCAGTGCTAACCCCGGCCGGGCGGGAGGTCGAGAGACCCAGTACTTC. Translating it yields CSANPGRAGGRETQYF.

Ten or more counts support this clonotype. This rearrangement joins TRBV29-1 to TRBJ2-1; D not resolved. Trimming cost V 6 bases and J 0 bases, with 9 bases left between them. The length of the CDR3 is 13 residues. CDR1 and CDR2 from the germline V gene are SQVTM and ANQGSEA. The CDR3 loop is CSVGPSSYNEQFF. The DNA for the CDR3 is TGCAGCGTAGGGCCGAGCTCCTACAATGAGCAGTTCTTC.

This clonotype was picked up many times. The chain recombines TRBV7-9 with TRBJ2-1; D may be TRBD1 (6 bases). The CDR3 covers 15 residues. Germline V gives CDR1 SEHNR, CDR2 FQNEAQ (reference sequence). Deletions cut 7 bases from V and 6 bases from J, with 19 bases between. The chain's CDR3 is CASIPVQGSLNEQFF. CDR3 nucleotides: TGTGCCAGCATCCCCGTTCAGGGGAGCCTCAATGAGCAGTTCTTC.

The chain uses TRBV28 and TRBJ2-1; D ambiguous. V lost 4 bases, J lost 6 bases, and 4 bases lay in between. Germline CDR1 is MDHEN and CDR2 is SYDVKM. The CDR3 consists of 11 residues. CDR3 nucleotide sequence: TGTGCCAGCAGTTGGGTCAATGAGCAGTTCTTC. It encodes CASSWVNEQFF.

The V and J genes are TRBV10-3 and TRBJ2-5, with 10 bases fitting TRBD2. Germline assignment: CDR1 ENHRY and CDR2 SYGVKD. The CDR3 is made up of 16 amino acids. The V gene end was trimmed by 8 bases and the J gene end by 1 base; junction bases not matched to a gene: 10. The CDR3 coding sequence is TGTGCCATCTCGCAGCGGGGGGGCCTCGTCCAAGAGACCCAGTACTTC. It encodes CAISQRGGLVQETQYF.

This clonotype came up many times. DNA of the CDR3: TGTGCCAGCAGACCTGGGACAGCAGTAAATCAGCCCCAGCATTTT. This gives the protein CASRPGTAVNQPQHF. The chain combines TRBV6-1 with TRBJ1-5; TRBD1 matches at 7 bases. This CDR3 region has 15 residues. Per germline, CDR1 MNHNS and CDR2 SASEGT. V was pared by 6 bases and J by 4 bases, with 9 bases of the junction left unmatched.

The sample holds many counts of this clonotype. The rearrangement uses TRBV7-9 and TRBJ1-6; possible D gene TRBD1, 5 bases. There are 15 residues in the CDR3. The germline V gene has CDR1 SEHNR and CDR2 FQNEAQ (reference sequence). The V end was cut by 1 base, the J end by 7 bases, with 11 bases between. Here the CDR3 reads CASSLDAGLNSPLHF. Here the CDR3 DNA reads TGTGCCAGCAGCTTAGATGCAGGGCTGAATTCACCCCTCCACTTT.

This clonotype turned up a few times. The chain couples TRBV7-2 to TRBJ2-3, with a weak D call TRBD1 (6 bases). The CDR3 is 16 residues long. The ends were cut back, 4 bases at V and 1 base at J, with 15 bases in the middle. Germline lookup yields CDR1 SGHTA and CDR2 FQGNSA. The CDR3, as DNA: TGTGCCAGCAGCTCCCCTCCGGGACACCGCACAGATACGCAGTATTTT. Translated, it gives CASSSPPGHRTDTQYF.

This clonotype was observed many times. The rearrangement joins TRBV9 to TRBJ2-6, with D perhaps TRBD2 (7 bases). Germline V CDR1 and CDR2: SGDLS, YYNGEE. The CDR3 is 17 residues long. The V end lost 0 bases, the J end lost 3 bases, and 13 bases lay between the germline ends. The CDR3 here is CASSVGGGGNGANVLTF. The CDR3 bases are TGTGCCAGCAGCGTAGGGGGAGGGGGAAATGGGGCCAACGTCCTGACTTTC.

The rearrangement uses TRBV20-1 and TRBJ2-5; the D gene could be TRBD1 or TRBD2 (5 bases each). The germline V gene has CDR1 DFQATT and CDR2 SNEGSKA (reference sequence). The V end was cut by 0 bases, the J end by 6 bases, with 14 bases between. This CDR3 has 14 residues. The CDR3 region has the DNA TGCAGTGCTAGAGATGGCAGGGACGGAAAGACCCAGTACTTC. Protein sequence: CSARDGRDGKTQYF.

The table lists this clonotype with many counts. The chain is built from TRBV6-2 or TRBV6-3 and TRBJ2-5; TRBD2 aligns across 9 bases. Germline CDR1 and CDR2: MNHEY and SVGEGT. Germline trimming cut 2 bases from V and 5 bases from J; bases unmatched to any gene: 3. This CDR3 spans 14 amino acids. The CDR3: CASSYGLAYETQYF. Here the CDR3 DNA reads TGTGCCAGCAGTTACGGACTAGCGTATGAGACCCAGTACTTC.

This clonotype was observed a few times. This chain uses TRBV29-1 with TRBJ1-4; 9 nucleotides agree with TRBD1. The junction had 4 bases not matched to a gene; V was cut back by 6 bases and J by 8 bases. The V gene's germline CDR1 is SQVTM and CDR2 ANQGSEA. The length of the CDR3 is 12 residues. The CDR3 nucleotides read TGCAGCGTACGGACAGGGGAAGAAAAACTGTTTTTT. Its protein product is CSVRTGEEKLFF.

The V gene is TRBV11-2, the J gene TRBJ2-2, with 9 bases identical to TRBD2. Germline V gene sequence: CDR1 SGHAT, CDR2 FQNNGV. With 2 bases clipped from V and 5 bases from J, the junction kept 6 bases outside the gene matches. The CDR3 length is 16 residues. CDR3 in DNA: TGTGCCAGCAGCTTACTAGCGGGGACCCGGACCGGGGAGCTGTTTTTT. Amino acid sequence: CASSLLAGTRTGELFF.

This clonotype was recorded many times. At one boundary the junction diverges from the germline segment, which might be a read error. V gene TRBV29-1 combines with J gene TRBJ2-1; 7 bases map to TRBD1. CDR3 length: 14 residues. Germline V lookup: CDR1 SQVTM, CDR2 ANQGSEA. The CDR3 is CSVEEGALRDEQFF. Written as DNA, the CDR3 is TGCAGCGTAGAAGAGGGGGCTTTACGGGATGAGCAGTTCTTC.

The chain uses TRBV6-1 and TRBJ1-4; D not resolved. This CDR3 has 13 residues. The V end was cut by 6 bases, the J end by 6 bases, with 11 bases between. CDR1 and CDR2 (germline): MNHNS, SASEGT. CDR3 protein: CASSRVSYEKLFF. CDR3 DNA sequence: TGTGCCAGCAGCCGTGTCTCGTATGAAAAACTGTTTTTT.

The chain carries TRBV7-2 and TRBJ2-7; a possible D gene is TRBD2 (6 bases). V dropped 2 bases and J dropped 5 bases, with 10 bases sitting between them. The CDR3 is made up of 13 amino acids. Germline V CDR1 and CDR2: SGHTA, FQGNSA. The CDR3 here is CASSLMGGNEQYF. CDR3 coding DNA: TGTGCCAGCAGCTTAATGGGGGGAAACGAGCAGTACTTC.

This clonotype occurred a few times. J is TRBJ2-5 and V is TRBV20-1; no firm D call. Trimming stripped 4 bases from V and 5 bases from J, with 14 bases between. CDR3 length: 13 amino acids. Germline-derived CDR1 and CDR2 are DFQATT and SNEGSKA (reference sequence). CDR3 protein: CSAILWPEETQYF. In DNA, the CDR3 is TGCAGTGCTATTTTATGGCCGGAGGAGACCCAGTACTTC.

The rearrangement uses TRBV7-2 and TRBJ2-1; TRBD2 is a possible D gene (6 bases). This CDR3 spans 13 amino acids. Trimming cost V 0 bases and J 10 bases, with 10 bases left between them. Looked up from germline, CDR1 is SGHTA and CDR2 is FQGNSA. CDR3: CASSLAEAGEQFF. CDR3 DNA sequence: TGTGCCAGCAGCTTAGCGGAGGCGGGAGAGCAGTTCTTC. Full variable domain (outside the CDR3, taken from reference TRBV7-2 and TRBJ2-1): GAGVSQSPSNKVTEKGKDVELRCDPISGHTALYWYRQSLGQGLEFLIYFQGNSAPDKSGLPSDRFSAERTGGSVSTLTIQRTQQEDSAVYLCASSLAEAGEQFFGPGTRLTVL.

Details on this clonotype: A much larger clonotype is one base distant, so this may be a read error. This rearrangement joins TRBV28 to TRBJ2-4, with D uncertain. CDR1 is MDHEN and CDR2 is SYDVKM in the germline V gene. The CDR3 is 15 amino acids. The CDR3 sequence is CTSSLTSFVKNIQYF. The CDR3 nucleotides are TGTACCAGCAGTTTGACATCCTTTGTCAAAAACATTCAGTACTTC.

The chain's CDR3 is CASSPAGGLFGYGYTF. DNA of the CDR3: TGTGCCAGCAGCCCGGCAGGGGGGCTCTTCGGCTATGGCTACACCTTC. The genes are TRBV5-4 and TRBJ1-2, with 7 bases matching TRBD1. After removal of 4 bases from V and 4 bases from J, the junction contained 13 bases not matched to a gene. The CDR3 runs to 16 residues. CDR1 and CDR2 from the germline V gene are SGHNT and YYREEE (reference sequence).

This clonotype was counted many times. The chain couples TRBV6-5 to TRBJ2-1, with 12 nucleotides matching TRBD2. Germline CDR1 MNHEY, CDR2 SVGAGI. CDR3 length: 16 residues. The V segment lost 0 bases and the J segment 12 bases; nucleotides outside the gene matches: 9. The CDR3 region is CASSYSRTSGARGQFF. The DNA for the CDR3 is TGTGCCAGCAGTTACTCGAGGACTAGCGGGGCGCGTGGGCAGTTCTTC.

The chain recombines TRBV4-2 with TRBJ2-5; 7 bases are a match to TRBD1. Germline lookup yields CDR1 LGHNA and CDR2 YNFKEQ. The J segment lost 7 bases and the V segment lost 3 bases, leaving 11 bases of the junction unmatched. The CDR3 totals 15 residues. The CDR3 reads CASSQGLTGTGTQYF. In DNA form, the CDR3 reads TGTGCCAGCAGCCAGGGTTTGACAGGGACGGGGACCCAGTACTTC.

The J gene is TRBJ1-5, the V gene TRBV2; the D gene is possibly TRBD1 (5 bases). CDR3 size: 16 residues. CDR1 is SNHLY and CDR2 is FYNNEI in the germline V gene. Trimming removed 2 bases at V and 4 bases at J, with 15 bases between. CDR3: CASSETRGARNQPQHF. CDR3 DNA sequence: TGTGCCAGCAGTGAAACTCGAGGGGCTCGTAATCAGCCCCAGCATTTT.